Reported below is one T cell receptor beta chain. In germline, CDR1 is MGHRA, CDR2 YSYEKL. V lost 4 bases to trimming and J lost 4 bases, with 12 bases between them. The CDR3 totals 14 residues. The data belong to a study of shared clonotypes between healthy human individuals. This table comes from immunoSEQ multiplex PCR, and its TCRdb copy is limited to in-frame clones, with some not included. The top ten clones hold approximately 1.5% of a sample with over a million clones, about 74% of them seen once. The sequenced sample was memory CD4+ T cells sorted from blood. Subset meaning: CD45RA-negative fraction. The chain recombines TRBV4-1 with TRBJ2-3; D is ambiguous. This clonotype was obtained from a man between 18 and 29 years old in good health. CDR3 DNA: TGCGCCAGCAGCCGGAGTGGAGTTTCAGATACGCAGTATTTT. This sequence encodes CASSRSGVSDTQYF.